A single sample is the source of the 27 T cell receptor beta chains below, sequenced in a study of blood T cell repertoires in COVID-19. TCRdb's table, derived via immunoSEQ multiplex PCR, lists solely in-frame clones and lacks some. The table includes more than 150,000 clones, 84% detected once. What was sequenced was peripheral blood. These receptor sequences come from a human donor in a cohort sampled during active COVID-19.

The chain recombines TRBV10-3 with TRBJ2-7; TRBD1 matches 8 bases. The germline CDR1 and CDR2 sequences are ENHRY and SYGVKD. Losses at the gene ends were 5 bases for V and 7 bases for J; bases not matched to a gene: 7. The CDR3 covers 13 residues. CDR3: CAISMDRAWEQYF. As DNA, the CDR3 is TGTGCCATCAGTATGGACAGGGCTTGGGAGCAGTACTTC.

This clone came up a few times. The chain is built from TRBV4-1 and TRBJ2-5; the match to TRBD1 covers 8 bases. The junction had 9 bases not matched to a gene; V was cut back by 4 bases and J by 2 bases. CDR1 is MGHRA and CDR2 is YSYEKL in the germline V gene. The CDR3 is 16 amino acids. The CDR3 nucleotides are TGCGCCAGCAGCCCCCACCGGGACAGGCGACAAGAGACCCAGTACTTC. Translating gives CASSPHRDRRQETQYF.

The rearrangement links TRBV19 to TRBJ1-5; possible D gene TRBD1, 6 bases. V lost 6 bases to trimming and J lost 6 bases, with 18 bases between them. The CDR3 is made up of 15 amino acids. Germline loops: CDR1 LNHDA, CDR2 SQIVND (reference sequence). The CDR3 sequence: CASRPYRENGQPQHF. In DNA, the CDR3 is TGTGCCAGTAGGCCGTACAGGGAAAACGGTCAGCCCCAGCATTTT.

The chain carries TRBV5-1 and TRBJ2-4; possibly TRBD1 for D (6 bases). Between the trimmed V and J ends, which lost 4 bases and 6 bases, there was a span of 20 bases. The germline V gene encodes CDR1 SGHRS and CDR2 YFSETQ. This CDR3 is 16 amino acids long. DNA of the CDR3: TGCGCCAGCAGCCTCGGGACAAGGGGAATCAGAAACATTCAGTACTTC. Its protein is CASSLGTRGIRNIQYF.

V and J are TRBV7-9 and TRBJ1-6; no firm D call. The CDR3 contains 13 residues. V was shortened by 5 bases and J by 10 bases, with 12 bases between the two germline ends. Per the germline V gene, CDR1 is SEHNR and CDR2 is FQNEAQ (reference sequence). CDR3 coding DNA: TGTGCCAGCAGCCTTAACTTGGAGTCACCCCTCCACTTT. Translated: CASSLNLESPLHF. Based on the CDR3 plus reference TRBV7-9 and TRBJ1-6, the full variable domain is DTGVSQNPRHKITKRGQNVTFRCDPISEHNRLYWYRQTLGQGPEFLTYFQNEAQLEKSRLLSDRFSAERPKGSFSTLEIQRTEQGDSAMYLCASSLNLESPLHFGNGTRLTVT.

This chain connects TRBV6-5 to TRBJ2-5, with 9 nucleotides matching TRBD2. From germline, CDR1 is MNHEY and CDR2 SVGAGI. The CDR3 runs 15 residues. Germline trimming cut 6 bases from V and 1 base from J; bases unmatched to any gene: 6. CDR3 sequence (DNA): TGTGCCAGCAGAGGGACTAGCTTCCCCCAAGAGACCCAGTACTTC. Its translation is CASRGTSFPQETQYF.

The chain combines TRBV10-1 with TRBJ2-7, with 8 nucleotides matching TRBD1. There are 14 residues in the CDR3. The V segment lost 4 bases and the J segment 4 bases; nucleotides outside the gene matches: 6. The germline gives CDR1 WNHNN, CDR2 SYGVQD (reference sequence). CDR3 nucleotide sequence: TGCGCCAGCAGTGCGAGCAGGGGGCTTTACGAGCAGTACTTC. Its protein product is CASSASRGLYEQYF.

V and J are TRBV5-1 and TRBJ2-1; TRBD1 might be the D (6 bases). Germline assignment: CDR1 SGHRS and CDR2 YFSETQ. This CDR3 has 14 amino acids. Trimming removed 0 bases from V and 5 bases from J, with 9 bases in between. CDR3 coding DNA: TGCGCCAGCAGCTTGGACAGGGCGGACAATGAGCAGTTCTTC. Protein product: CASSLDRADNEQFF.

This clone was detected a few times. J is TRBJ2-6 and V is TRBV19, with D perhaps TRBD1 (5 bases). The CDR3 has 18 amino acids. V was clipped by 3 bases and J by 0 bases, with 15 bases between them. CDR1 is LNHDA and CDR2 is SQIVND in the germline V gene (reference sequence). The CDR3 spells CASSMGRASLSGANVLTF. The CDR3 DNA sequence: TGTGCCAGTAGTATGGGCAGGGCATCCCTCTCTGGGGCCAACGTCCTGACTTTC.

The J gene is TRBJ2-5, the V gene TRBV11-3, with D perhaps matching TRBD2 (5 bases). The CDR3 runs 13 residues. The V and J ends lost 5 bases and 5 bases respectively, with 12 bases between them. Germline lookup yields CDR1 SGHNT and CDR2 YENEEA. CDR3 amino acids: CASSQGPGETQYF. The CDR3 DNA follows: TGTGCCAGCAGCCAAGGACCGGGGGAGACCCAGTACTTC.

The V call is TRBV3-1 (or the pseudogene TRBV3-2), the J call TRBJ2-1, with TRBD2 as a possible D gene (6 bases). Trimming pared 4 bases from V and 6 bases from J, leaving 16 bases between. The V gene's germline CDR1 is LGHDT and CDR2 YNNKEL (reference sequence). The CDR3 consists of 15 residues. The CDR3 DNA reads TGTGCCAGCAGCCCGGGGGACTTCGAGGTCAATGAGCAGTTCTTC. Amino acids: CASSPGDFEVNEQFF.

The chain has TRBV13 and TRBJ1-2, with a weak D call TRBD1 (5 bases). The CDR3 totals 14 residues. Per germline, CDR1 PRHDT and CDR2 FYEKMQ (reference sequence). Deletions cut 1 base from V and 8 bases from J, with 14 bases between. CDR3 sequence: CASSLEGAPYGYTF. CDR3 DNA sequence: TGTGCCAGCAGCTTAGAAGGGGCACCTTACGGCTACACCTTC.

This clone occurred a few times. This chain joins TRBV19 and TRBJ1-1; D gene uncertain. The ends were cut back, 10 bases at V and 11 bases at J, with 23 bases in the middle. This CDR3 is built from 13 residues. Germline V CDR1 and CDR2: LNHDA, SQIVND (reference sequence). The DNA for the CDR3 is TGTGCCACCTCACCGAGGCCCGGGGAGTGGGCTTTCTTT. It is translated as CATSPRPGEWAFF.

The genes are TRBV6-5 and TRBJ2-5; maybe TRBD2 (6 bases). Trimming pared 2 bases from V and 2 bases from J, leaving 15 bases between. The germline V gene has CDR1 MNHEY and CDR2 SVGAGI. This CDR3 comprises 16 residues. The CDR3 protein is CASSYDPRLGQETQYF. The CDR3 nucleotides are TGTGCCAGCAGTTACGACCCCCGACTAGGGCAAGAGACCCAGTACTTC.

Regarding this clone: A junction boundary mismatches the germline segment, possibly from a read error. The gene calls are TRBV5-1 and TRBJ2-1; D is perhaps TRBD1 (5 bases). This CDR3 spans 17 amino acids. In germline, CDR1 is SGHRS, CDR2 YFSETQ. CDR3 in DNA: TGCGCCAGCAGTTTGGTAGGGGATTGGAGCTCCTACAATGAGCAGTTCTTC. Translating it yields CASSLVGDWSSYNEQFF.

This clone was observed a handful of times. The genes are TRBV14 and TRBJ2-7, with 11 bases that match TRBD1. Losses at the gene ends were 1 base for V and 3 bases for J; bases not matched to a gene: 5. The CDR3 totals 16 residues. Germline CDR1 and CDR2: SGHDN and FVKESK. CDR3 in DNA: TGTGCCAGCAGCCAAGTCGGGGACAGGGGGGACTACGAGCAGTACTTC. Protein: CASSQVGDRGDYEQYF.

This clone was counted only a few times. The rearrangement links TRBV5-1 to TRBJ1-4, with TRBD1 identical over 7 bases. Germline V gene sequence: CDR1 SGHRS, CDR2 YFSETQ. The CDR3 sequence is 15 residues long. J lost 8 bases, V lost 4 bases, and 11 bases had no gene match. The CDR3 DNA sequence: TGCGCCAGCAGCACCGATCGGGACAGAGAAGAAAAACTGTTTTTT. Its translation is CASSTDRDREEKLFF.

The chain employs TRBV2 and TRBJ1-1; D call uncertain. This CDR3 region has 13 residues. From germline, CDR1 is SNHLY and CDR2 FYNNEI. Trimming pared 4 bases from V and 9 bases from J, leaving 15 bases between. For the CDR3, the DNA is TGTGCCAGCAGTGTTTCTTTGCGGGTCCAAGCTTTCTTT. This sequence encodes CASSVSLRVQAFF.

The chain links TRBV6-1 to TRBJ2-5, with D maybe TRBD1 (7 bases). Germline assignment: CDR1 MNHNS and CDR2 SASEGT. The CDR3 spans 16 residues. Trimming left V 0 bases short and J 4 bases short, with 15 bases between. The CDR3 nucleotides read TGTGCCAGCAGTGAAGCCCCAGGAGGGGGCCGAGAGACCCAGTACTTC. Translating gives CASSEAPGGGRETQYF.

The chain joins TRBV4-2 to TRBJ1-6, with a tentative D call TRBD1 (6 bases). CDR1 is LGHNA, CDR2 YNFKEQ, per germline. The CDR3 is 15 amino acids. Trimming left V 0 bases short and J 9 bases short, with 12 bases between. The CDR3 region has the DNA TGTGCCAGCAGCCAAGATATCACCAGGGGTTCACCCCTCCACTTT. Translation: CASSQDITRGSPLHF.

The chain couples TRBV7-2 to TRBJ2-3; D gene ambiguous. Trimming left V 2 bases short and J 2 bases short, with 11 bases between. Germline-derived CDR1 and CDR2 are SGHTA and FQGNSA. This CDR3 has 15 amino acids. The CDR3 spells CASSLSGALTDTQYF. DNA for the CDR3: TGTGCCAGCAGCTTATCAGGTGCTCTCACAGATACGCAGTATTTT.

V gene TRBV19 combines with J gene TRBJ1-3; D is unclear. Germline V gene sequence: CDR1 LNHDA, CDR2 SQIVND (reference sequence). This CDR3 contains 15 residues. The V gene lost 3 bases and the J gene lost 0 bases, with 9 bases spanning the gap. The CDR3 region is CASSITASSGNTIYF. The CDR3 coding sequence is TGTGCCAGTAGTATCACAGCCAGCTCTGGAAACACCATATATTTT.

The rearrangement links TRBV4-1 to TRBJ1-1, with D possibly being TRBD1 (6 bases). The CDR3 extends over 17 amino acids. CDR1 is MGHRA, CDR2 YSYEKL, per germline. The V end was cut by 1 base, the J end by 0 bases, with 15 bases between. The CDR3 reads CASSQGPGHYMNTEAFF. The CDR3, as DNA: TGCGCCAGCAGCCAAGGCCCGGGACACTATATGAACACTGAAGCTTTCTTT.

Here the CDR3 DNA reads TGTGCCACCAGACCTCAGGGACATACCCAAGAGACCCAGTACTTC. Translating gives CATRPQGHTQETQYF. This chain uses TRBV15 with TRBJ2-5; D may be TRBD1 (6 bases). The CDR3 loop spans 15 amino acids. The V gene's germline CDR1 is LNHNV and CDR2 YYDKDF (reference sequence). V gave up 6 bases and J gave up 1 base, with 15 bases separating them.

The gene calls are TRBV6-5 and TRBJ1-2; tentative D call: TRBD1 (5 bases). Germline V CDR1 and CDR2: MNHEY, SVGAGI. The CDR3 covers 14 residues. The V end was cut by 2 bases, the J end by 4 bases, with 11 bases between. Here the CDR3 reads CASSYGGDGYGYTF. The CDR3 bases are TGTGCCAGCAGTTACGGGGGGGACGGCTATGGCTACACCTTC.

The V and J genes are TRBV6-5 and TRBJ1-1; 7 bases line up with TRBD1. The V segment lost 6 bases and the J segment 5 bases; nucleotides outside the gene matches: 9. The CDR3 is made up of 14 amino acids. Germline V gene lookup returns CDR1 MNHEY and CDR2 SVGAGI. The CDR3: CASSPVGRGTEAFF. DNA of the CDR3: TGTGCCAGCAGCCCAGTTGGCAGGGGGACTGAAGCTTTCTTT.

The V gene is TRBV4-1, the J gene TRBJ1-5; 8 bases are a match to TRBD1. The CDR3 is made up of 15 amino acids. Trimming took 4 bases from V and 6 from J; bases not matched to a gene: 8. Germline V lookup: CDR1 MGHRA, CDR2 YSYEKL. The CDR3 coding sequence is TGCGCCAGCAGCCCGGACAGGGTGACGATTCAGCCCCAGCATTTT. This encodes CASSPDRVTIQPQHF.